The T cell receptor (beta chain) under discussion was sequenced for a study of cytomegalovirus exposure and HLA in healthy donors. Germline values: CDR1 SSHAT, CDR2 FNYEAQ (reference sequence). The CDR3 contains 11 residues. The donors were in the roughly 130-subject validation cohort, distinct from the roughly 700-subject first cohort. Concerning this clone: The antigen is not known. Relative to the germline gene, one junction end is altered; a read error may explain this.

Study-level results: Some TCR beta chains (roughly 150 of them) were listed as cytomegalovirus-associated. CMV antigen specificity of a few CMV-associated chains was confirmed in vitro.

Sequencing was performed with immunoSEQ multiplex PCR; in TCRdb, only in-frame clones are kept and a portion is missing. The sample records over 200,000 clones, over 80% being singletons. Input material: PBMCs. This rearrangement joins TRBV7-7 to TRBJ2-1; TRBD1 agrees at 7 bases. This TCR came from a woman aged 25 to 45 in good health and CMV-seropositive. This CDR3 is CASSSGQRVFF. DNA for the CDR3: TGTGCTAGCAGCTCGGGACAGAGGGTGTTCTTC.